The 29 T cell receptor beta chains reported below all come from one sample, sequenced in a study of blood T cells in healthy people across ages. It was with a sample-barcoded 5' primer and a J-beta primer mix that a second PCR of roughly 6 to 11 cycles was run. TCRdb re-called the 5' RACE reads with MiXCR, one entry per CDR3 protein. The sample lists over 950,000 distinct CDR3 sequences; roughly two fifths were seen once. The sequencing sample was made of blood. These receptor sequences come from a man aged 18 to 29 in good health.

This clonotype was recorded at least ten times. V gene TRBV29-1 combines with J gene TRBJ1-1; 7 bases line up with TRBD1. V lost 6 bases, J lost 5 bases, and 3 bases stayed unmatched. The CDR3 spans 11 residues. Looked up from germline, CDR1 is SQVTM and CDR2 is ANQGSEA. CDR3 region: CSVTGNTEAFF. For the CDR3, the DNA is TGCAGCGTGACAGGGAATACTGAAGCTTTCTTT.

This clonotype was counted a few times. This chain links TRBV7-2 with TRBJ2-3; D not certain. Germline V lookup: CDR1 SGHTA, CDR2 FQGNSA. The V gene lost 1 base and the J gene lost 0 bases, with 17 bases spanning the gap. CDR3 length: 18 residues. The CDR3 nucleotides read TGTGCCAGCAGCTTAGAGGTCGCCGCTCTAGATAGCACAGATACGCAGTATTTT. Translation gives CASSLEVAALDSTDTQYF. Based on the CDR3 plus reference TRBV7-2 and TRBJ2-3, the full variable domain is GAGVSQSPSNKVTEKGKDVELRCDPISGHTALYWYRQSLGQGLEFLIYFQGNSAPDKSGLPSDRFSAERTGGSVSTLTIQRTQQEDSAVYLCASSLEVAALDSTDTQYFGPGTRLTVL.

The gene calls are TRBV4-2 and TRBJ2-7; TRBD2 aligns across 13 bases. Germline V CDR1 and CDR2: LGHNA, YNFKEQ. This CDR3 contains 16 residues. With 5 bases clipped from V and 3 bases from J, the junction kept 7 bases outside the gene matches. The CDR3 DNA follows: TGTGCCAGCAGCGCGTTAGGGACTAGCGGGATCTACGAGCAGTACTTC. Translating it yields CASSALGTSGIYEQYF.

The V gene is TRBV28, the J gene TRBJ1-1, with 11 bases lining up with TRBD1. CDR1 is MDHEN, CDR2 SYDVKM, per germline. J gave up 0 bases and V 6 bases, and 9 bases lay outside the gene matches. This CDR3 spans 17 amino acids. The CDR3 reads CASSPVGDRGVNTEAFF. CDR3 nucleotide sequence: TGTGCCAGCAGCCCCGTGGGGGACAGGGGGGTGAACACTGAAGCTTTCTTT.

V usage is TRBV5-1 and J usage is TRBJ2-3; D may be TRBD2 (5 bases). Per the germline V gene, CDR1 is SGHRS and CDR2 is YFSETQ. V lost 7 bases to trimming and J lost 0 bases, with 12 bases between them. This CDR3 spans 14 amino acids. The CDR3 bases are TGCGCCAGCCGTCTGACGGGAAGCACAGATACGCAGTATTTT. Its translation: CASRLTGSTDTQYF.

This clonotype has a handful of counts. CDR3 sequence: CASRADLAKNIQYF. The CDR3, as DNA: TGTGCCAGCAGAGCGGACTTAGCCAAAAACATTCAGTACTTC. The V and J genes are TRBV12-3 or TRBV12-4 and TRBJ2-4; a weak D match, TRBD2 (5 bases). The CDR3 consists of 14 residues. Trimming took 6 bases from V and 0 from J, leaving 9 bases between them.

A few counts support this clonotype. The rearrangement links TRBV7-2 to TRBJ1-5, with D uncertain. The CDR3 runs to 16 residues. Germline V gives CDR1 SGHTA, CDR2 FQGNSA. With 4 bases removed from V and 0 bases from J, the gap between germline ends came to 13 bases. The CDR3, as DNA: TGTGCCAGCAGCTCCCGACCGTTCTTTAGCAATCAGCCCCAGCATTTT. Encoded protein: CASSSRPFFSNQPQHF.

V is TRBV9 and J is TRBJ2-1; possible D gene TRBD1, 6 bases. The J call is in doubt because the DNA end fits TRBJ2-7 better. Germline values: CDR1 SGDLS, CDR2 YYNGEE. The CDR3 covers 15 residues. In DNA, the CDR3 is TGTGCCAGCAGCGTTTCTTTAGGGGGTTACAATGAGCAGTACTTC. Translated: CASSVSLGGYNEQYF.

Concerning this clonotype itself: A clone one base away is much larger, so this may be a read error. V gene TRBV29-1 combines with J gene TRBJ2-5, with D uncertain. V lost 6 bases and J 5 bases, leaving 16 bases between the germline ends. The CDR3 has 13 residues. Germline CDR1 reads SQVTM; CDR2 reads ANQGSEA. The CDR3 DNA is TGCAGCGTGGAGAGGATAGGGTCTGAGACCCAGTACTTC. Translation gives CSVERIGSETQYF.

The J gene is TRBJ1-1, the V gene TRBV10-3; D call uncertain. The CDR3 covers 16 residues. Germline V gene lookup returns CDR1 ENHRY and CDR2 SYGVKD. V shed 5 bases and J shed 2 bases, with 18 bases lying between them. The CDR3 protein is CAISQWALGDNTEAFF. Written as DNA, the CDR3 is TGTGCCATCAGTCAGTGGGCGCTGGGAGATAACACTGAAGCTTTCTTT.

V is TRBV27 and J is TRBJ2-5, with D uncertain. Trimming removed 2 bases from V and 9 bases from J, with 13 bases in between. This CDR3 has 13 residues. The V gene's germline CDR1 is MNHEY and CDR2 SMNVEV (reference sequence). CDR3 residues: CASSLRAPGAQYF. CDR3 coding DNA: TGTGCCAGCAGTTTACGAGCACCTGGGGCCCAGTACTTC.

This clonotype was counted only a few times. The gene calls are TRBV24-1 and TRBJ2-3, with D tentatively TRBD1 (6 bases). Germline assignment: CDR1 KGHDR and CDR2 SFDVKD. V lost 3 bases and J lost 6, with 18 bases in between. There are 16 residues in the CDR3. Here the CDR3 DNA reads TGTGCCACCAGTGATAGAACCAGGGGCCCCTCCGATACGCAGTATTTT. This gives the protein CATSDRTRGPSDTQYF.

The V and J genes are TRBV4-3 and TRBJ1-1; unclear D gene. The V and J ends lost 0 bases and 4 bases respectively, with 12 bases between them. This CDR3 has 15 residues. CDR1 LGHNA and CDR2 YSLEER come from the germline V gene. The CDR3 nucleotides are TGCGCCAGCAGCCAAGAAAACCTCAAAGGCACTGAAGCTTTCTTT. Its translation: CASSQENLKGTEAFF.

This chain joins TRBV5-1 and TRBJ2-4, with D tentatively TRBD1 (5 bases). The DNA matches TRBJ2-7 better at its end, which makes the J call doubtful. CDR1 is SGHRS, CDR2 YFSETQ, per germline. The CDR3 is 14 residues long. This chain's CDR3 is CASSYDSFSYEQYF. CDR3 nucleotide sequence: TGCGCCAGCAGCTACGACAGTTTTTCCTACGAGCAGTACTTC.

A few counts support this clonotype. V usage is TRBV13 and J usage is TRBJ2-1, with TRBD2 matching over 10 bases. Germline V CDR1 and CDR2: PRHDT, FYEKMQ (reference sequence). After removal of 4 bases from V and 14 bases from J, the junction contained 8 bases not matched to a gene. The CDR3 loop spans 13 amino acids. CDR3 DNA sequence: TGTGCCAGCAGCTCTAGCGGGGGATACAATGAGTTCTTC. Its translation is CASSSSGGYNEFF. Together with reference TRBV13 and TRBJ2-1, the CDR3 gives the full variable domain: AAGVIQSPRHLIKEKRETATLKCYPIPRHDTVYWYQQGPGQDPQFLISFYEKMQSDKGSIPDRFSAQQFSDYHSELNMSSLELGDSALYFCASSSSGGYNEFFGPGTRLTVL.

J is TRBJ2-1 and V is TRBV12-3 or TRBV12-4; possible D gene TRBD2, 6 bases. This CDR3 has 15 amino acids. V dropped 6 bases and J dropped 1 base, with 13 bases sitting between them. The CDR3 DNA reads TGTGCCAGCAGCCTAAACCGGGGGTCCTACAATGAGCAGTTCTTC. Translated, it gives CASSLNRGSYNEQFF.

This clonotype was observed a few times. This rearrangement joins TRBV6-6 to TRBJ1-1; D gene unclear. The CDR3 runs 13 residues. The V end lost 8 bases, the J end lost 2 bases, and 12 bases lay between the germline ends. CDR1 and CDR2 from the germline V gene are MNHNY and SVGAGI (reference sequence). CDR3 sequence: CASSNLVNTEAFF. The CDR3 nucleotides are TGTGCCAGCTCTAATCTGGTCAACACTGAAGCTTTCTTT.

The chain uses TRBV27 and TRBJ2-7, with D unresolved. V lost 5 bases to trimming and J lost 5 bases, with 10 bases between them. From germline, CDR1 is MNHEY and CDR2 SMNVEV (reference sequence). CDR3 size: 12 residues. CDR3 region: CASSPRGHEQYF. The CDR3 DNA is TGTGCCAGCAGTCCGCGTGGTCACGAGCAGTACTTC.

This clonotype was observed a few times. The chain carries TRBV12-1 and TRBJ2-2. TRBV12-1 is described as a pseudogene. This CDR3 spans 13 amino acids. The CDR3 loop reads CASSAHQNGELFF. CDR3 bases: TGTGCCAGCAGCGCGCACCAGAACGGGGAGCTGTTTTTT.

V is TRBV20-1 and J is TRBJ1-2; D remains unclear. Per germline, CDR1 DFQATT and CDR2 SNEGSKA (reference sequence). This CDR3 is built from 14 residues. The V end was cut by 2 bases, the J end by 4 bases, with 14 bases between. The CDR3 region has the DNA TGCAGTGCTAGATTATCGGGTAGGACCTATGGCTACACCTTC. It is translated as CSARLSGRTYGYTF.

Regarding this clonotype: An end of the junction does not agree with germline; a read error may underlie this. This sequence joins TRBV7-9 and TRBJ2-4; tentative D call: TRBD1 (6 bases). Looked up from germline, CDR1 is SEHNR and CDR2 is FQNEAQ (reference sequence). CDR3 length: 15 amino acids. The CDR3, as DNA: TGTGCCAGCAGCTTAGGGTCCAGGGGAATGGGCATTCAGTACTTT. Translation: CASSLGSRGMGIQYF.

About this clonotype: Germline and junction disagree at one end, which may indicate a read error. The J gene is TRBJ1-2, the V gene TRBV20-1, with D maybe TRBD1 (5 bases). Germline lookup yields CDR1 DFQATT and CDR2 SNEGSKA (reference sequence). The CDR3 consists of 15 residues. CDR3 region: CSARDHRRVNYGHTF. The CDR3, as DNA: TGCAGTGCTAGAGATCACCGCAGGGTAAACTATGGCCACACCTTC.

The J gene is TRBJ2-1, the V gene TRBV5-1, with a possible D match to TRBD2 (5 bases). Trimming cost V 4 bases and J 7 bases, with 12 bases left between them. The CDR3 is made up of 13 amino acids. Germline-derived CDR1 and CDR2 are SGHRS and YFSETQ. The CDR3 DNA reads TGCGCCAGCAGCGTGGCTCGGGGTAATGAGCAGTTCTTC. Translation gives CASSVARGNEQFF. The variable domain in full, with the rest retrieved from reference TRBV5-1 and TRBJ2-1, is KAGVTQTPRYLIKTRGQQVTLSCSPISGHRSVSWYQQTPGQGLQFLFEYFSETQRNKGNFPGRFSGRQFSNSRSEMNVSTLELGDSALYLCASSVARGNEQFFGPGTRLTVL.

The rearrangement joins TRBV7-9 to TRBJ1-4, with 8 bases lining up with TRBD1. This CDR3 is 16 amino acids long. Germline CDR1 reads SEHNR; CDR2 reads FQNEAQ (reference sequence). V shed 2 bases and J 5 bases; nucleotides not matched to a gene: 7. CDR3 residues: CASSLPTGVGNEKLFF. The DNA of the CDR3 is TGTGCCAGCAGCTTACCGACAGGGGTAGGAAATGAAAAACTGTTTTTT.

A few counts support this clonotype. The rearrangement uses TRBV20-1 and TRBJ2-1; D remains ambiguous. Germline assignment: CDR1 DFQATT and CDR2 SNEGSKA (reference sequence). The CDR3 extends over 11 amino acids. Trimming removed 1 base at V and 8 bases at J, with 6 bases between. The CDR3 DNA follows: TGCAGTGCTAGAGGGTTCGATGAGCAGTTCTTC. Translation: CSARGFDEQFF.

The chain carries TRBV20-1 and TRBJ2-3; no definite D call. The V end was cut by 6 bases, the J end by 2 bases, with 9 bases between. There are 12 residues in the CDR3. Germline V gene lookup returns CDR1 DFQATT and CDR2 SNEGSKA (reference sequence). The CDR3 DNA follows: TGCAGTGCGATGGAGTCCACAGATACGCAGTATTTT. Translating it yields CSAMESTDTQYF.

The CDR3 loop is CASSSLTAPKNIQYF. The CDR3 bases are TGTGCCAGCAGCTCCTTGACAGCCCCCAAAAACATTCAGTACTTC. The rearrangement uses TRBV5-5 and TRBJ2-4, with D perhaps TRBD1 (5 bases). The ends were cut back, 3 bases at V and 2 bases at J, with 12 bases in the middle. This CDR3 has 15 residues. The germline V gene encodes CDR1 SGHKS and CDR2 YYEKEE (reference sequence).

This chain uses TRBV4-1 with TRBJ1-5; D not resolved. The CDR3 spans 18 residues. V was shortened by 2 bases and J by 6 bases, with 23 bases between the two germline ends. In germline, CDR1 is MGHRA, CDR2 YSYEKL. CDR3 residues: CASSQPGLPNPDGQPQHF. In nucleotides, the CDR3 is TGCGCCAGCAGCCAACCCGGACTCCCCAATCCTGACGGTCAGCCCCAGCATTTT.

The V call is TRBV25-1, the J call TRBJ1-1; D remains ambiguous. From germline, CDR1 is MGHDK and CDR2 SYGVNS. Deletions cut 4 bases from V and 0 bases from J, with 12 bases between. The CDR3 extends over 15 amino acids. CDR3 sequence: CASSAKTVMNTEAFF. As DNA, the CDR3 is TGTGCCAGCAGTGCCAAGACGGTCATGAACACTGAAGCTTTCTTT.